These 18 T cell receptor beta chains share one sample of origin, sequenced in a study of T cell responses to AZD1222 COVID-19 vaccine. Clones were sequenced by immunoSEQ multiplex PCR, and TCRdb holds only the in-frame ones, with some missing. The profile shows tens of thousands of clones, approximately 84% of them singletons. Sequencing was performed on peripheral blood, taken on day 0 of AZD1222 vaccination. The receptors here all came from an adult in good health.

The J gene is TRBJ1-2, the V gene TRBV11-2, with 7 bases matching TRBD1. Trimming cost V 5 bases and J 6 bases; bases outside gene matches: 12. This CDR3 comprises 15 residues. Germline V lookup: CDR1 SGHAT, CDR2 FQNNGV. DNA for the CDR3: TGTGCCAGCAGCCCCCACGGTCTCGACAGGGATGGCTACACCTTC. This gives the protein CASSPHGLDRDGYTF.

The genes are TRBV29-1 and TRBJ1-6; 10 positions agree with TRBD1. With 6 bases clipped from V and 7 bases from J, the junction kept 3 bases outside the gene matches. In germline, CDR1 is SQVTM, CDR2 ANQGSEA. This CDR3 has 13 residues. The CDR3 spells CSVWTGGNSPLHF. The CDR3 DNA sequence: TGCAGCGTGTGGACAGGGGGAAATTCACCCCTCCACTTT.

The V gene is TRBV6-5, the J gene TRBJ1-2; D uncertain. This CDR3 spans 14 amino acids. V dropped 6 bases and J dropped 8 bases, with 19 bases sitting between them. Per germline, CDR1 MNHEY and CDR2 SVGAGI. The CDR3 region has the DNA TGTGCCAGCAGAGACCGGTTGGGCGGGGTCGGCTACACCTTC. Translating gives CASRDRLGGVGYTF.

This sequence joins TRBV29-1 and TRBJ2-7; the match to TRBD1 covers 7 bases. V was clipped by 6 bases and J by 4 bases; unmatched bases: 9. The CDR3 is 13 residues long. CDR1 is SQVTM and CDR2 is ANQGSEA in the germline V gene. The CDR3 DNA sequence: TGCAGCGTATCGGGACAGCACCGGTACGAGCAGTACTTC. Its protein is CSVSGQHRYEQYF.

V usage is TRBV4-1 and J usage is TRBJ2-2, with 8 bases identical to TRBD2. This CDR3 contains 17 residues. J lost 7 bases, V lost 1 base, and 11 bases had no gene match. Germline CDR1 reads MGHRA; CDR2 reads YSYEKL. CDR3 sequence (DNA): TGCGCCAGCAGCCAAGTTCGGCTAGCGGGTTCCGGCGGGGAGCTGTTTTTT. Protein sequence: CASSQVRLAGSGGELFF.

This sequence joins TRBV5-7 and TRBJ1-4; D remains ambiguous. TRBV5-7 is an ORF, and what it does is uncertain. The CDR3 length is 15 residues. Trimming took 3 bases from V and 4 from J, leaving 13 bases between them. The CDR3 reads CASSYLRHRNEKLFF. The CDR3 DNA reads as TGTGCCAGCAGCTACCTTAGACACCGTAATGAAAAACTGTTTTTT.

The rearrangement joins TRBV5-4 to TRBJ1-2, with a weak D call TRBD1 (5 bases). The CDR3 loop spans 14 amino acids. The V end was cut by 2 bases, the J end by 4 bases, with 12 bases between. CDR1 is SGHNT, CDR2 YYREEE, per germline (reference sequence). The chain's CDR3 is CASSLPGRVYGYTF. CDR3 in DNA: TGTGCCAGCAGCTTACCGGGCAGGGTCTATGGCTACACCTTC.

The V and J genes are TRBV5-6 and TRBJ1-2; TRBD1 matches at 7 bases. V lost 4 bases to trimming and J lost 4 bases; unmatched junction nucleotides: 13. The CDR3 runs to 16 residues. In germline, CDR1 is SGHDT, CDR2 YYEEEE. CDR3 amino acids: CASSPTGGGESYGYTF. CDR3 nucleotide sequence: TGTGCCAGCAGCCCCACCGGAGGGGGCGAATCCTATGGCTACACCTTC.

The CDR3 reads CASTPDRKNIQYF. The CDR3, as DNA: TGTGCCAGTACCCCGGACAGAAAAAACATTCAGTACTTC. V is TRBV19 and J is TRBJ2-4; perhaps TRBD1 as D (6 bases). The CDR3 sequence is 13 residues long. The V end was cut by 7 bases, the J end by 4 bases, with 11 bases between. In germline, CDR1 is LNHDA, CDR2 SQIVND (reference sequence).

The rearrangement uses TRBV7-2 and TRBJ1-5; the match to TRBD1 covers 10 bases. The CDR3 is 16 amino acids. Unmatched junction bases numbered 9, after V lost 5 bases and J lost 5 bases. CDR1 and CDR2 (germline): SGHTA, FQGNSA. The CDR3 DNA is TGTGCCAGCAGCAGGCGGGGGGGGACAGGGGATCAGCCCCAGCATTTT. This gives the protein CASSRRGGTGDQPQHF.

CDR3 in DNA: TGCGCCAGCAGCTTAGGACTAGCGGGGAACTACGAGCAGTACTTC. Amino acid sequence: CASSLGLAGNYEQYF. The chain is built from TRBV5-1 and TRBJ2-7; 12 bases map to TRBD2. The CDR3 extends over 15 amino acids. V shed 2 bases and J 3 bases; nucleotides not matched to a gene: 3. Germline V gene lookup returns CDR1 SGHRS and CDR2 YFSETQ.

The rearrangement joins TRBV6-2 or TRBV6-3 to TRBJ2-5; 10 positions agree with TRBD1. This CDR3 comprises 14 residues. V trimming: 2 bases; J trimming: 5 bases; junction bases outside the gene matches: 2. Germline V gene sequence: CDR1 MNHEY, CDR2 SVGEGT. CDR3 bases: TGTGCCAGCAGTTACGGGACAGGGGTCGAGACCCAGTACTTC. Protein: CASSYGTGVETQYF.

The chain uses TRBV5-1 and TRBJ2-3; no clear D. V lost 0 bases, J lost 6 bases, and 8 bases lay in between. Germline CDR1 is SGHRS and CDR2 is YFSETQ. The length of the CDR3 is 13 residues. CDR3 protein: CASSLVQPDTQYF. The CDR3, as DNA: TGCGCCAGCAGCTTGGTTCAGCCTGATACGCAGTATTTT.

The chain is built from TRBV9 and TRBJ1-4; D might be TRBD1 (6 bases). The V end was cut by 4 bases, the J end by 8 bases, with 15 bases between. This CDR3 has 14 amino acids. The germline V gene has CDR1 SGDLS and CDR2 YYNGEE. The CDR3 nucleotides read TGTGCCAGCAGCCAGGGGAGTATAGGCGAAAAACTGTTTTTT. Amino acids: CASSQGSIGEKLFF. The whole variable domain, filled in from reference TRBV9 and TRBJ1-4, reads DSGVTQTPKHLITATGQRVTLRCSPRSGDLSVYWYQQSLDQGLQFLIQYYNGEERAKGNILERFSAQQFPDLHSELNLSSLELGDSALYFCASSQGSIGEKLFFGSGTQLSVL.

V is TRBV29-1 and J is TRBJ2-7; a possible D gene is TRBD2 (5 bases). The CDR3 loop spans 12 amino acids. The germline V and J ends were trimmed by 4 bases and 3 bases, with 10 bases remaining between them. Looked up from germline, CDR1 is SQVTM and CDR2 is ANQGSEA. CDR3 sequence: CSVGGELYEQYF. CDR3 in DNA: TGCAGCGTTGGGGGAGAGCTCTACGAGCAGTACTTC.

For the CDR3, the DNA is TGCAGTGCTAGTAATGCCGGGGAGGACACCGGGGAGCTGTTTTTT. This codes for CSASNAGEDTGELFF. The V and J genes are TRBV20-1 and TRBJ2-2; D is possibly TRBD2 (6 bases). Germline loops: CDR1 DFQATT, CDR2 SNEGSKA (reference sequence). This CDR3 has 15 residues. V was pared by 3 bases and J by 3 bases, with 14 bases between.

V usage is TRBV4-2 and J usage is TRBJ2-1, with TRBD2 matching 8 bases. Germline lookup yields CDR1 LGHNA and CDR2 YNFKEQ. Losses at the gene ends were 0 bases for V and 0 bases for J; bases not matched to a gene: 7. This CDR3 region has 18 residues. The CDR3 region is CASSQDGSGVSSYNEQFF. The CDR3 DNA reads TGTGCCAGCAGCCAAGATGGTAGCGGGGTCAGCTCCTACAATGAGCAGTTCTTC.

V is TRBV30 and J is TRBJ1-3, with 9 bases identical to TRBD1. In germline, CDR1 is GTSNPN, CDR2 SVGIG (reference sequence). The CDR3 totals 18 residues. Trimming at V came to 4 bases and at J to 4 bases, leaving 17 bases not matched to a gene. The CDR3 DNA follows: TGTGCCTGGACCCCCGGCCGGGTACAGGGGGCGTGGGGAAACACCATATATTTT. Protein: CAWTPGRVQGAWGNTIYF.